Listed below are T cell receptor beta chains from one sample, sequenced in a study of blood T cell repertoires in COVID-19. Clones were read by immunoSEQ multiplex PCR, and TCRdb kept only the in-frame ones, dropping some. The sample has under 150,000 clones, 77% seen once. The sequencing input was peripheral blood. The receptor source for this set is a woman in her forties or fifties with active or convalescent COVID-19. Both conserved end residues are part of each CDR3. Each record gives: J gene, D gene, CDR3 length, V gene, clone size, CDR3 DNA, CDR3 protein. A D gene is named only where the DNA matches it firmly. Not all rows give a size; the values are once, few, many and, for expanded clones, a class.

J gene: TRBJ1-2
D gene: TRBD1
CDR3 length: 12
V gene: TRBV28
clone size: NA
CDR3 DNA: TGTGCCACTCAGGGGGCTAACTATGGCTACACCTTC
CDR3 protein: CATQGANYGYTF

J gene: TRBJ2-3
D gene: TRBD2
CDR3 length: 18
V gene: TRBV6-4
clone size: NA
CDR3 DNA: TGTGCCAGCAGTGACTCCGGACTAGCGGGAGGTCGGACAGATACGCAGTATTTT
CDR3 protein: CASSDSGLAGGRTDTQYF

J gene: TRBJ1-3
D gene: NA
CDR3 length: 13
V gene: TRBV7-8
clone size: NA
CDR3 DNA: TGTGCCAGCAGCCAAGAACGGGGTGACACCATATATTTT
CDR3 protein: CASSQERGDTIYF

J gene: TRBJ2-3
D gene: NA
CDR3 length: 14
V gene: TRBV7-3
clone size: NA
CDR3 DNA: TGTGCCAGCAGCTTACGGCCTGGCGGGGATACGCAGTATTTT
CDR3 protein: CASSLRPGGDTQYF

J gene: TRBJ2-7
D gene: NA
CDR3 length: 12
V gene: TRBV10-1
clone size: NA
CDR3 DNA: TGCGCCAGCAGGGCAAACAGGGAAGAGCAGTACTTC
CDR3 protein: CASRANREEQYF

J gene: TRBJ1-2
D gene: TRBD1
CDR3 length: 14
V gene: TRBV14
clone size: many
CDR3 DNA: TGTGCCAGCAGCCAGACCAGGGGGCACGGCGGCTACACCTTC
CDR3 protein: CASSQTRGHGGYTF

J gene: TRBJ1-4
D gene: NA
CDR3 length: 14
V gene: TRBV20-1
clone size: NA
CDR3 DNA: TGCAGTGCTAGTCGTCGGGCAACTAATGAAAAACTGTTTTTT
CDR3 protein: CSASRRATNEKLFF

J gene: TRBJ1-1
D gene: TRBD1
CDR3 length: 16
V gene: TRBV18
clone size: NA
CDR3 DNA: TGTGCCAGCTCTCCGAATCAGGGGGCGCGAGACACTGAAGCTTTCTTT
CDR3 protein: CASSPNQGARDTEAFF

J gene: TRBJ1-5
D gene: NA
CDR3 length: 17
V gene: TRBV14
clone size: NA
CDR3 DNA: TGTGCCAGCAGCCTACCTCGGGAAGTTTATAGCAATCAGCCCCAGCATTTT
CDR3 protein: CASSLPREVYSNQPQHF

J gene: TRBJ1-3
D gene: TRBD1
CDR3 length: 18
V gene: TRBV19
clone size: NA
CDR3 DNA: TGTGCCAGTAGTGGCCGGGACAGGGTATTCCACTCTGGAAACACCATATATTTT
CDR3 protein: CASSGRDRVFHSGNTIYF

J gene: TRBJ1-1
D gene: NA
CDR3 length: 16
V gene: TRBV15
clone size: NA
CDR3 DNA: TGTGCCACCAGCAGAGGGGGACTCAAGAAAAACACTGAAGCTTTCTTT
CDR3 protein: CATSRGGLKKNTEAFF

J gene: TRBJ2-7
D gene: NA
CDR3 length: 17
V gene: TRBV4-1
clone size: NA
CDR3 DNA: TGCGCCAGCAGCCAAGATCCCAGGATCCCCTCGGACTACGAGCAGTACTTC
CDR3 protein: CASSQDPRIPSDYEQYF

J gene: TRBJ2-7
D gene: NA
CDR3 length: 15
V gene: TRBV4-1
clone size: NA
CDR3 DNA: TGCGCCAGCAGCCAAGAAGTAACGGGATTCTACGAGCAGTACTTC
CDR3 protein: CASSQEVTGFYEQYF

J gene: TRBJ1-2
D gene: NA
CDR3 length: 12
V gene: TRBV7-9
clone size: NA
CDR3 DNA: TGTGCCAGCAGCGCCCCAGTCTATGGCTACACCTTC
CDR3 protein: CASSAPVYGYTF

J gene: TRBJ2-7
D gene: NA
CDR3 length: 12
V gene: TRBV5-6
clone size: NA
CDR3 DNA: TGTGCCAGCAGTTTATTTGGAGACGAGCAGTACTTC
CDR3 protein: CASSLFGDEQYF

J gene: TRBJ1-1
D gene: NA
CDR3 length: 14
V gene: TRBV6-2/TRBV6-3
clone size: few
CDR3 DNA: TGTGCCAGCAGTTACCCTAGTACTAGGGCTGAAGCTTTCTTT
CDR3 protein: CASSYPSTRAEAFF

J gene: TRBJ2-3
D gene: NA
CDR3 length: 14
V gene: TRBV7-9
clone size: NA
CDR3 DNA: TGTGCCAGCACCCCGCTTATATCGGGAGATACGCAGTATTTT
CDR3 protein: CASTPLISGDTQYF

J gene: TRBJ1-1
D gene: TRBD1
CDR3 length: 14
V gene: TRBV5-1
clone size: NA
CDR3 DNA: TGCGCCAGCAGTAAACAGGGGTCGGGGACTGAAGCTTTCTTT
CDR3 protein: CASSKQGSGTEAFF

J gene: TRBJ1-2
D gene: TRBD1
CDR3 length: 15
V gene: TRBV4-3
clone size: once
CDR3 DNA: TGCGCCAGCAGCCTCCTACAGGGGCTTTACTATGGCTACACCTTC
CDR3 protein: CASSLLQGLYYGYTF

J gene: TRBJ2-2
D gene: NA
CDR3 length: 13
V gene: TRBV18
clone size: NA
CDR3 DNA: TGTGCCAGCTCGGCACAGGAGACCGGGGAGCTGTTTTTT
CDR3 protein: CASSAQETGELFF

J gene: TRBJ1-1
D gene: TRBD1
CDR3 length: 13
V gene: TRBV6-5
clone size: NA
CDR3 DNA: TGTGCCAGCAGTTACCTACAGGGGACTGAAGCTTTCTTT
CDR3 protein: CASSYLQGTEAFF

J gene: TRBJ1-3
D gene: NA
CDR3 length: 17
V gene: TRBV7-6
clone size: NA
CDR3 DNA: TGTGCCAGCAGCTTAGCGTCAGCGGCGAGCTCTGGAAACACCATATATTTT
CDR3 protein: CASSLASAASSGNTIYF

J gene: TRBJ1-1
D gene: NA
CDR3 length: 13
V gene: TRBV7-3
clone size: NA
CDR3 DNA: TGTGCCAGCAGCTTAGAGGGGAACACTGAAGCTTTCTTT
CDR3 protein: CASSLEGNTEAFF

J gene: TRBJ1-1
D gene: NA
CDR3 length: 13
V gene: TRBV2
clone size: NA
CDR3 DNA: TGTGCCAGCAGACCCACATCGAACACTGAAGCTTTCTTT
CDR3 protein: CASRPTSNTEAFF

J gene: TRBJ1-1
D gene: NA
CDR3 length: 16
V gene: TRBV19
clone size: NA
CDR3 DNA: TGTGCCAGTAGTATGAATACAGGGCTGGTCAACACTGAAGCTTTCTTT
CDR3 protein: CASSMNTGLVNTEAFF

J gene: TRBJ2-7
D gene: TRBD2
CDR3 length: 12
V gene: TRBV28
clone size: NA
CDR3 DNA: TGTGCCAGCGAGCGGGACTCCTACGAGCAGTACTTC
CDR3 protein: CASERDSYEQYF